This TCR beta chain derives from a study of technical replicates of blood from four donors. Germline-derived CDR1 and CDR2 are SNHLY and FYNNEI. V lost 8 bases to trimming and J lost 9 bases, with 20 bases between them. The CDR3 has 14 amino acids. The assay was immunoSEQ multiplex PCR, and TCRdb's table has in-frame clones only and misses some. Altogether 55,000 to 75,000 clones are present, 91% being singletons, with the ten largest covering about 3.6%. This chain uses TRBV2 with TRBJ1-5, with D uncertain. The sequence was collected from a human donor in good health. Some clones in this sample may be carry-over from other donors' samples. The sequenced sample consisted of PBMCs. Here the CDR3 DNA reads TGTGCCAGCGGCCTGGGGAGGGAGGGTAGGCCCCAGCATTTT. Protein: CASGLGREGRPQHF.